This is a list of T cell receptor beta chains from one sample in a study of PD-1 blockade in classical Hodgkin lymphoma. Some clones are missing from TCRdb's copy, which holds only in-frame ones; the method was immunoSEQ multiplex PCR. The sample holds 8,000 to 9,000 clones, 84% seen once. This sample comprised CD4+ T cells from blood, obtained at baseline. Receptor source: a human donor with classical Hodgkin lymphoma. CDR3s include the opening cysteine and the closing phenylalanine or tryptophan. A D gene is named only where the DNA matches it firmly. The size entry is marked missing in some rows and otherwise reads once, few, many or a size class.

CARSWERDEKLFF | . | TRBJ1-4 | TRBV7-5 | .
CATSLGPGAGDTQYF | . | TRBJ2-3 | TRBV28 | .
CASSKTEGQGVGEQYF | TRBD1 | TRBJ2-7 | TRBV6-6 | once
CASRTAAEAFF | . | TRBJ1-1 | TRBV19 | .
CASSLTSGAYEQYF | TRBD2 | TRBJ2-7 | TRBV7-9 | .
CASSPYLEAYEQYF | . | TRBJ2-7 | TRBV18 | .
CASKPDSNNSPLHF | . | TRBJ1-6 | TRBV6-5 | few
CASSFRQGSVADTQYF | TRBD1 | TRBJ2-3 | TRBV7-9 | .
CASSIDHHSTDTQYF | . | TRBJ2-3 | TRBV19 | .
CASSPNSRQGSSYEQYF | TRBD1 | TRBJ2-7 | TRBV5-1 | .
CASSKASGLQETQYF | TRBD2 | TRBJ2-5 | TRBV19 | .
CASSFRRANEQYF | . | TRBJ2-7 | TRBV7-8 | .
CASSYFRSGANVLTF | . | TRBJ2-6 | TRBV6-5 | once
CASSLSGSTYNEQFF | TRBD2 | TRBJ2-1 | TRBV5-4 | .
CASSAQGQGAETQYF | TRBD1 | TRBJ2-5 | TRBV5-1 | .
CATGTGTGVYEQYF | TRBD1 | TRBJ2-7 | TRBV19 | .
CASSLAGLGGTSTDTQYF | . | TRBJ2-3 | TRBV7-2 | .
CASSIRTGTGANVLTF | TRBD1 | TRBJ2-6 | TRBV19 | .
CASSLRAAGRDF | . | TRBJ2-5 | TRBV7-8 | .
CASSFTGRVNTEAFF | . | TRBJ1-1 | TRBV28 | .
CASRAGLPDEQYF | . | TRBJ2-7 | TRBV6-5 | .
CASSAAGRRTQYF | . | TRBJ2-5 | TRBV7-2 | .
CASSLQRSVRDTQYF | . | TRBJ2-3 | TRBV7-3 | .
CATREVGETQYF | . | TRBJ2-5 | TRBV15 | .
CASSPGVTGELFF | . | TRBJ2-2 | TRBV11-3 | .
CASSFKTGSYNEQFF | TRBD1 | TRBJ2-1 | TRBV27 | .
CASGFDYEQYF | . | TRBJ2-7 | TRBV2 | .
CASSGPPWGNIQYF | . | TRBJ2-4 | TRBV5-1 | .
CASSTRTGAQYF | TRBD1 | TRBJ2-5 | TRBV11-2 | .
CASSSRAGDIGETQYF | TRBD2 | TRBJ2-5 | TRBV13 | .
CATSRVTGGHNEQFF | TRBD2 | TRBJ2-1 | TRBV15 | .
CASSLSVGANVLTF | . | TRBJ2-6 | TRBV7-9 | .
CASSSQNEQFF | . | TRBJ2-1 | TRBV5-4 | once
CASSPRASGSYEQYF | TRBD2 | TRBJ2-7 | TRBV18 | .
CASRSGQSDTQYF | TRBD1 | TRBJ2-3 | TRBV11-3 | .
CASSGIPGTQDSGNTIYF | . | TRBJ1-3 | TRBV9 | .
CASRWTSGNPLREQYF | TRBD2 | TRBJ2-7 | TRBV27 | .
CASSPDTGNYNEQFF | . | TRBJ2-1 | TRBV18 | .
CASSSRQGADTQYF | TRBD1 | TRBJ2-3 | TRBV7-2 | .
CASSGRGPGELFF | . | TRBJ2-2 | TRBV5-4 | .
CASSLEPFQETQYF | . | TRBJ2-5 | TRBV5-4 | .
CASSSDGVENEKLFF | . | TRBJ1-4 | TRBV5-4 | .
CASSQSTGRTDTQYF | . | TRBJ2-3 | TRBV14 | .
CAATSGRGDEQFF | TRBD2 | TRBJ2-1 | TRBV10-3 | .
CASSQVYSGGTDTQYF | . | TRBJ2-3 | TRBV4-1 | .
CASSALPGQGAYEQYF | TRBD1 | TRBJ2-7 | TRBV6-1 | .
CAIRDNLFNYGYTF | . | TRBJ1-2 | TRBV10-3 | .
CASSFLDRSTDTQYF | TRBD1 | TRBJ2-3 | TRBV28 | .
CASSIALGQGADNEQFF | TRBD1 | TRBJ2-1 | TRBV19 | .
CASSWTSGRAEETQYF | TRBD2 | TRBJ2-5 | TRBV9 | .
CASSQEASGRVQYTDTQYF | TRBD2 | TRBJ2-3 | TRBV4-1 | .
CASSIPGRSGANVLTF | . | TRBJ2-6 | TRBV19 | .
CASSPMGAREGGEQFF | . | TRBJ2-1 | TRBV18 | .
CASSFARLAGDGTDTQYF | TRBD2 | TRBJ2-3 | TRBV27 | .
CASRTGLGELFF | TRBD1 | TRBJ2-2 | TRBV7-8 | large
CASSLRARGTDTQYF | . | TRBJ2-3 | TRBV28 | .
CASSLGGSGELFF | . | TRBJ2-2 | TRBV7-9 | .